This is a list of T cell receptor beta chains from one sample in a study of CD8 T cells in Susac syndrome. TCRdb redid the calling of the immunoSEQ multiplex PCR reads with MiXCR, one entry per CDR3 protein. The sample consists of some 400,000 distinct CDR3 sequences, about 85% of them appearing once. Material for sequencing was CD8+ T cells from PBMCs. These receptors all stem from a human donor with multiple sclerosis. Each CDR3 is given with its conserved first and last residue. D genes are given only for firm matches. Expanded clones are given a class, and other clones once, few, many or no size at all.

>-|TRBV24-1|TRBJ1-1|TRBD1
TGTGCCACCAGTGATAAACAGGGGGAAGCTTTCTTT
CATSDKQGEAFF
>-|TRBV21-1|TRBJ2-1|-
TGTGCCAGCAGCAAAGGGGGGGTCGATGAGCAGTTCTTC
CASSKGGVDEQFF
>-|TRBV30|TRBJ1-2|-
TGTGCCTGGAGTACAACCGTAAACGGCTACACCTTC
CAWSTTVNGYTF
>-|TRBV29-1|TRBJ2-7|-
TGCAGCGCTGCCTCTAGCGACTACGGGCAGTACTTC
CSAASSDYGQYF
>-|TRBV23-1|TRBJ2-7|TRBD2
TGCGCCAGCGGAAACCAGACTAGCGGGAGGGCCTACGAGCAGTACTTC
CASGNQTSGRAYEQYF
>-|TRBV6-1|TRBJ2-7|-
TGTGCCAGCAGTGAAATAAGCGCCGAGCAGTACTTC
CASSEISAEQYF
>-|TRBV3-1|TRBJ1-4|-
TGTGCCAGCAGCCAAGAGGATGGACTGTTTTTT
CASSQEDGLFF
>-|TRBV12-3/TRBV12-4|TRBJ1-5|-
TGTGCCAGCACCTCGGGGGACCCCAATCAGCCCCAGCATTTT
CASTSGDPNQPQHF
>-|TRBV5-4|TRBJ2-7|-
TGTGCCAGCAGCTGGGGGACTGGGAGCGAGCAGTACTTC
CASSWGTGSEQYF
>-|TRBV29-1|TRBJ2-2|-
TGCAGCGTTGAAGATCTCGAGCACACCGGGGAGCTGTTTTTT
CSVEDLEHTGELFF
>once|TRBV27|TRBJ1-5|TRBD1
TGTGCCAGCAGCTGGGGACAGGGCTCTCAGCCCCAGCATTTT
CASSWGQGSQPQHF
>-|TRBV2|TRBJ2-5|TRBD1
TGTGCCAGCAGTAGCCGGGACAGCCAAGAGACCCAGTACTTC
CASSSRDSQETQYF
>once|TRBV24-1|TRBJ2-5|-
TGTGCCACCAGTGATTTGCACCCCGCGGGGAGGGAGACCCAGTACTTC
CATSDLHPAGRETQYF
>-|TRBV4-1|TRBJ2-7|TRBD2
TGCGCCAGCAGCCAAGGGGGAGGGATTTCATCCTACGAGCAGTACTTC
CASSQGGGISSYEQYF
>-|TRBV4-1|TRBJ2-1|-
TGCGCCAGCAGCCAAGCCGATGAGCAGTTCTTC
CASSQADEQFF
>-|TRBV5-1|TRBJ1-1|TRBD1
TGCGCCAGCAGCTTCGGGACAGGGGAAGGGACCACTGAAGCTTTCTTT
CASSFGTGEGTTEAFF
>-|TRBV29-1|TRBJ1-1|-
TGCAGCGTTGCCCCCAAGAACACTGAAGCTTTCTTT
CSVAPKNTEAFF
>once|TRBV28|TRBJ1-4|-
TGTGCCAGCAGTCCTACTGAGGTCCTTTCAAATGAAAAACTGTTTTTT
CASSPTEVLSNEKLFF
>-|TRBV10-2|TRBJ2-7|TRBD2
TGCGCCAGCAGCCCGGCCGGGAGGCCCTACGAGCAGTACTTC
CASSPAGRPYEQYF
>-|TRBV4-1|TRBJ2-5|-
TGCGCCAGCAGCCAAGAACGAGGGGACGCCCAGTACTTC
CASSQERGDAQYF
>-|TRBV4-1|TRBJ2-1|-
TGCGCCAGCAGCCAAGAGGCATCCAACAATGAGCAGTTCTTC
CASSQEASNNEQFF
>-|TRBV28|TRBJ2-1|-
TGTGCCAGCAGTTTAAACCCGGAGCCCCACAATGAGCAGTTCTTC
CASSLNPEPHNEQFF
>-|TRBV29-1|TRBJ2-7|-
TGCAGCGTTGAAGGGGACACAGACTACGAGCAGTACTTC
CSVEGDTDYEQYF
>-|TRBV5-4|TRBJ2-1|-
TGTGCCAGCAGCTTGGCAGGGGCGGATGAGCAGTTCTTC
CASSLAGADEQFF
>-|TRBV19|TRBJ1-2|-
TGTGCCAGTAGTATAGCTGAGATCTCAGCCCACCACTATGGCTACACCTTC
CASSIAEISAHHYGYTF
>-|TRBV20-1|TRBJ2-3|-
TGCAGTGCCTCAGACCCAGATACGCAGTATTTT
CSASDPDTQYF
>-|TRBV28|TRBJ2-5|-
TGTGGAAGTGGGCCCCAAGAGACCCAGTACTTC
CGSGPQETQYF
>-|TRBV30|TRBJ2-1|-
TGTGCCTGGAGTAAGATAGGTCACAGCTCCTACAATGAGCAGTTCTTC
CAWSKIGHSSYNEQFF
>-|TRBV4-1|TRBJ2-7|TRBD1
TGCGCCAGCAGCCGCGGGACAGGTACCTACGAGCAGTACTTC
CASSRGTGTYEQYF
>-|TRBV6-4|TRBJ2-3|-
TGTGCCAGCAGTGCCACGGCGGGAACAGATACGCAGTATTTT
CASSATAGTDTQYF
>-|TRBV5-5|TRBJ1-2|-
TGTGCCAGCAGCTTAGAGGGTTTAGAGGGCTACACCTTC
CASSLEGLEGYTF
>-|TRBV29-1|TRBJ2-1|-
TGCAGCGTTGATCCATTCCCCAATGAGCAGTTCTTC
CSVDPFPNEQFF
>-|TRBV30|TRBJ2-2|TRBD1
TGTGCCTGGGAACCGGGACAGGGAACCGGGGAGCTGTTTTTT
CAWEPGQGTGELFF
>-|TRBV10-2|TRBJ1-2|-
TGCGCCAGCAGTGATGACCACGGCCCAATTTATGGCTACACCTTC
CASSDDHGPIYGYTF
>-|TRBV7-3|TRBJ2-3|-
TGTGCCAGCAGCCCCGACGGGGGAGTCACAGATACGCAGTATTTT
CASSPDGGVTDTQYF
>-|TRBV30|TRBJ2-7|-
TGTGCCTGGGGAGAGGGTTACGAGCAGTACTTC
CAWGEGYEQYF
>-|TRBV27|TRBJ1-1|-
TGTGCCAGCAGTCCGGGACCCGGGGCGGGGCCCACTGAAGCTTTCTTT
CASSPGPGAGPTEAFF
>-|TRBV4-1|TRBJ1-2|-
TGCGCCAGCAGCCAAGTTTCAAGTGGGGGCTATGGCTACACCTTC
CASSQVSSGGYGYTF
>-|TRBV30|TRBJ1-4|-
TGTGCCTGGAGTGTCGGACTGGCTGCAACTAATGAAAAACTGTTTTTT
CAWSVGLAATNEKLFF
>-|TRBV5-5|TRBJ2-1|-
TGTGCCAGCAGCTTGGGGCAGAACTACAATGAGCAGTTCTTC
CASSLGQNYNEQFF
>-|TRBV7-8|TRBJ1-2|-
TGTGCCAGCAGCTCACTCTTTGGAGACTCCCTGACCTATGGCTACACCTTC
CASSSLFGDSLTYGYTF
>-|TRBV7-8|TRBJ2-2|TRBD2
TGTGCCAGCAAACTACTCCGGGCGGGACTAGCGGGAGTCTATGGTGACACCGGGGAGCTGTTTTTT
CASKLLRAGLAGVYGDTGELFF
>-|TRBV7-8|TRBJ1-6|-
TGTGCCAGCACCGAAGGGAGGGGTAATTCACCCCTCCACTTT
CASTEGRGNSPLHF
>-|TRBV14|TRBJ1-1|-
TGTGCCAGCAGCTCGAGAGACACAGGGTTCACTGAAGCTTTCTTT
CASSSRDTGFTEAFF
>-|TRBV4-1|TRBJ1-1|TRBD1
TGCGCCAGCAGCCAAGATCGGGGGGACAGTGCAGCTTTCTTT
CASSQDRGDSAAFF
>-|TRBV27|TRBJ1-5|-
TGTGCCAGCAGTTATGCAGGGAGGAATCAGCCCCAGCATTTT
CASSYAGRNQPQHF
>-|TRBV9|TRBJ2-4|-
TGTGCCAGCAGCAGACGCCGTGGGGGATGGGGGCAAAACATTCAGTACTTC
CASSRRRGGWGQNIQYF
>-|TRBV6-4|TRBJ1-5|-
TGTGCCAGCAGTGGGGGGCAGGGGTGCAATCAGCCCCAGCATTTT
CASSGGQGCNQPQHF
>-|TRBV18|TRBJ2-5|-
TGTGCCAGCTCACCTAGCAGGGGCGAACTGCCTTTCCAAGAGACCCAGTACTTC
CASSPSRGELPFQETQYF
>-|TRBV6-2/TRBV6-3|TRBJ2-2|-
TGTGCCAGCAATTCAATAACGGGAACGAACACCGGGGAGCTGTTTTTT
CASNSITGTNTGELFF
>-|TRBV29-1|TRBJ2-2|TRBD2
TGCAGCGTTGAAGGAGGGAGGGGAACCGGGGAGCTGTTTTTT
CSVEGGRGTGELFF
>-|TRBV27|TRBJ2-5|TRBD1
TGTGCCAGCACGGGGACAGCTGCAGAGACCCAGTACTTC
CASTGTAAETQYF
>-|TRBV2|TRBJ2-7|-
TGTGCCAGCCAGGGAGGTGCCACCTACGAGCAGTACTTC
CASQGGATYEQYF
>-|TRBV20-1|TRBJ2-7|TRBD1
TGCAGTGCTGGAAGACAGGGTAGAATGGATCGTCCCTACGAGCAGTACTTC
CSAGRQGRMDRPYEQYF
>-|TRBV9|TRBJ1-1|-
TGTGCCAGCACCGTAGACCCCAAGGTGAGGGTCGGGGGAGCTTTCTTT
CASTVDPKVRVGGAFF